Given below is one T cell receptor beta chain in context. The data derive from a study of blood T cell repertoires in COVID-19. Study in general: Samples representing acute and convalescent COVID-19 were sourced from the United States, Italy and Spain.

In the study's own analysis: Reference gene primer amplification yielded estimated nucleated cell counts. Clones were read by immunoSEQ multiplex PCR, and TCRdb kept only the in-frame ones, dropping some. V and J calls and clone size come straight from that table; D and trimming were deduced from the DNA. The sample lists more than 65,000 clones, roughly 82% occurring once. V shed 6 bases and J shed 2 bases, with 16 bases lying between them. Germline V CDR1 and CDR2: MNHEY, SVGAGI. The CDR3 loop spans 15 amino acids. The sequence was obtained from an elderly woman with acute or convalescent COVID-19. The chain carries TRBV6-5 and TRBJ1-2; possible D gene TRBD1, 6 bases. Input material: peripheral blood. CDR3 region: CASRLRQAPNYGYTF. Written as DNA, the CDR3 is TGTGCCAGCAGACTTAGACAGGCGCCAAACTATGGCTACACCTTC.